The sequence of this TCR beta chain was determined in a study of glioma-infiltrating T cells after dendritic cell vaccination. General study points: Longer survival after dendritic cell vaccination followed higher pretreatment TIL content.

Germline V gene lookup returns CDR1 MGHRA and CDR2 YSYEKL. The CDR3 runs to 17 residues. V dropped 0 bases and J dropped 7 bases, with 21 bases sitting between them. Comments on this clone: Its target is unknown.

The PCR used 60 V beta and 13 J beta primers. Measured with immunoSEQ multiplex PCR; TCRdb has only the in-frame clones, and not every one. The data contain 80,000 to 100,000 clones, 70% to 80% of them seen just once; the ten biggest clones take up around 5.4%. Sequences were derived from blood, sampled before dendritic cell vaccination. The receptor's source is a human donor with glioblastoma. The rearrangement joins TRBV4-1 to TRBJ1-1; D is unresolved. CDR3 loop: CASSQDQAARTNGEAFF. DNA of the CDR3: TGCGCCAGCAGCCAAGATCAGGCCGCTCGTACGAATGGTGAAGCTTTCTTT.